This T cell receptor beta chain is drawn from a study of post-analysis software for immune sequencing data. Study-wide context: Patients with relapsing-remitting, secondary progressive and progressive-relapsing multiple sclerosis courses were all represented. Study findings and constraints: Under the F measure, samples that were prepared in one batch clustered strongly together. Roughly five TRBV segments were significantly more frequent in patients than in controls. TRBV5-6, TRBV5-1 and TRBV20-1 were among these segments. Controls significantly exceeded multiple sclerosis patients in normalized Chao1 diversity.

CDR3 size: 16 residues. Germline CDR1 is LGHNA and CDR2 is YSLEER. Trimming took 1 base from V and 5 from J; bases not matched to a gene: 3. This clonotype has only a few counts. What it recognizes is unknown. Tagging with unique molecular identifiers was a feature of the TCR beta cDNA libraries. Input of about 0.95 to 10 million T cells yielded roughly 0.5 million cDNA molecules. Via MiXCR, TCRdb re-called the PCR reads, giving one row per CDR3 protein. This table holds hundreds of thousands of distinct CDR3 sequences, just under 30% found once. The sample comprised blood. The receptor was isolated from a girl aged 10-17 years with multiple sclerosis. The chain links TRBV4-3 to TRBJ1-4, with 11 bases matching TRBD1. The CDR3 reads CASSQGGDRGNEKLFF. CDR3 nucleotide sequence: TGCGCCAGCAGCCAAGGAGGGGACAGGGGGAATGAAAAACTGTTTTTT.